The 17 T cell receptor beta chains below all came from one sample that was sequenced in a study of shared clonotypes between healthy human individuals. TCRdb keeps only in-frame clones here, not all; method: immunoSEQ multiplex PCR. The table shows 550,000 to 750,000 clones, with 95% to 96% occurring only once. CD45RO-negative, CCR7-positively selected cells formed the naive CD8 fraction, excluding terminally differentiated effector memory CD45RA+ cells. Sequenced: naive CD8+ T cells sorted from blood. These TCRs come from a woman in her 30s in good health.

The chain couples TRBV19 to TRBJ2-1; 9 bases are shared with TRBD2. Germline V gene lookup returns CDR1 LNHDA and CDR2 SQIVND (reference sequence). After removal of 4 bases from V and 7 bases from J, the junction contained 14 bases not matched to a gene. This CDR3 comprises 17 residues. Written as DNA, the CDR3 is TGTGCCAGTAGTACCGGGACTAGCCTTGGGTTCGATAATGAGCAGTTCTTC. Translating gives CASSTGTSLGFDNEQFF.

The rearrangement uses TRBV25-1 and TRBJ2-3, with a weak D call TRBD2 (7 bases). V shed 6 bases and J shed 0 bases, with 22 bases lying between them. Germline loops: CDR1 MGHDK, CDR2 SYGVNS. This CDR3 contains 18 residues. CDR3 DNA: TGTGCCAGCAGCGGCCGGCCGGGGGGCAAAGTAAGCACAGATACGCAGTATTTT. This gives the protein CASSGRPGGKVSTDTQYF.

The V and J genes are TRBV30 and TRBJ2-7, with D perhaps TRBD2 (5 bases). From germline, CDR1 is GTSNPN and CDR2 SVGIG (reference sequence). The CDR3 covers 12 residues. Trimming pared 7 bases from V and 0 bases from J, leaving 10 bases between. The CDR3: CASWGDSYEQYF. CDR3 nucleotides: TGTGCCTCCTGGGGAGACTCCTACGAGCAGTACTTC.

J is TRBJ2-7 and V is TRBV7-9; possible D gene TRBD1, 5 bases. The CDR3 is 16 amino acids. V was clipped by 2 bases and J by 2 bases, with 16 bases between them. Germline assignment: CDR1 SEHNR and CDR2 FQNEAQ (reference sequence). CDR3: CASSLRSGDSPYEQYF. The CDR3 DNA is TGTGCCAGCAGCTTACGTTCTGGAGACAGTCCCTACGAGCAGTACTTC. Looking up the rest from reference TRBV7-9 and TRBJ2-7 gives the full variable domain: DTGVSQNPRHKITKRGQNVTFRCDPISEHNRLYWYRQTLGQGPEFLTYFQNEAQLEKSRLLSDRFSAERPKGSFSTLEIQRTEQGDSAMYLCASSLRSGDSPYEQYFGPGTRLTVT.

The gene calls are TRBV15 and TRBJ1-2; TRBD1 aligns across 9 bases. This CDR3 is built from 15 residues. The V gene end was trimmed by 6 bases and the J gene end by 2 bases; junction bases not matched to a gene: 7. CDR1 LNHNV and CDR2 YYDKDF come from the germline V gene (reference sequence). The CDR3 protein is CATRNPGQGNYGYTF. The CDR3 region has the DNA TGTGCCACCAGGAATCCGGGACAGGGCAACTATGGCTACACCTTC.

This chain connects TRBV28 to TRBJ2-7, with a tentative D call TRBD2 (6 bases). CDR3 length: 14 amino acids. CDR1 is MDHEN and CDR2 is SYDVKM in the germline V gene. The V end was cut by 6 bases, the J end by 5 bases, with 17 bases between. The CDR3: CASSPLRGSDEQYF. CDR3 in DNA: TGTGCCAGCAGCCCCCTTCGGGGGAGCGACGAGCAGTACTTC. Drawing the rest from reference TRBV28 and TRBJ2-7, the complete variable domain is DVKVTQSSRYLVKRTGEKVFLECVQDMDHENMFWYRQDPGLGLRLIYFSYDVKMKEKGDIPEGYSVSREKKERFSLILESASTNQTSMYLCASSPLRGSDEQYFGPGTRLTVT.

V usage is TRBV7-9 and J usage is TRBJ2-1, with D perhaps matching TRBD1 or TRBD2 (5 bases each). Germline V gene data show CDR1 as SEHNR and CDR2 as FQNEAQ (reference sequence). The length of the CDR3 is 15 residues. The ends were cut back, 5 bases at V and 1 base at J, with 12 bases in the middle. CDR3 coding DNA: TGTGCCAGCAGCACTAGTGGGGGTTCCTACAATGAGCAGTTCTTC. Its translation: CASSTSGGSYNEQFF.

The rearrangement uses TRBV5-4 and TRBJ2-1; 7 nucleotides match TRBD1. After removal of 3 bases from V and 4 bases from J, the junction contained 4 bases not matched to a gene. This CDR3 is 14 amino acids long. Germline V gene data show CDR1 as SGHNT and CDR2 as YYREEE (reference sequence). CDR3 DNA: TGTGCCAGCAGCTACCGGGACAGTTACAATGAGCAGTTCTTC. Its translation: CASSYRDSYNEQFF.

There are a few counts of this clone. Compared with germline, one end of the junction differs, possibly owing to a read error. The gene calls are TRBV28 and TRBJ2-4; no clear D gene. CDR3 length: 11 amino acids. The germline V gene has CDR1 MDHEN and CDR2 SYDVKM. The CDR3, as DNA: TGTGCCAGCAGTTCAACCCTGTTGCTGGATTTC. Its protein product is CASSSTLLLDF. The whole variable domain, remainder taken from reference TRBV28 and TRBJ2-4, is DVKVTQSSRYLVKRTGEKVFLECVQDMDHENMFWYRQDPGLGLRLIYFSYDVKMKEKGDIPEGYSVSREKKERFSLILESASTNQTSMYLCASSSTLLLDFGAGTRLSVL.

The chain uses TRBV5-1 and TRBJ2-3; perhaps TRBD1 as D (6 bases). CDR3 length equals 16 residues. Trimming cost V 4 bases and J 4 bases, with 19 bases left between them. CDR1 is SGHRS and CDR2 is YFSETQ in the germline V gene. The CDR3 DNA reads TGCGCCAGCAGCCCCGAAACAGGGAATCCGGCAGATACGCAGTATTTT. As protein: CASSPETGNPADTQYF.

The chain uses TRBV4-1 and TRBJ2-7; D call uncertain. The germline CDR1 and CDR2 sequences are MGHRA and YSYEKL. The CDR3 contains 15 residues. Trimming pared 1 base from V and 3 bases from J, leaving 13 bases between. CDR3 coding DNA: TGCGCCAGCAGCCAAGTTTATGGCACCTTCTACGAGCAGTACTTC. Translation: CASSQVYGTFYEQYF.

This chain connects TRBV9 to TRBJ2-1; 10 nucleotides align to TRBD2. CDR1 and CDR2 from the germline V gene are SGDLS and YYNGEE. V gave up 0 bases and J gave up 2 bases; unmatched junction bases: 2. The CDR3 extends over 16 amino acids. This chain's CDR3 is CASSVVAGGPYNEQFF. The CDR3 DNA is TGTGCCAGCAGCGTAGTAGCGGGAGGACCCTACAATGAGCAGTTCTTC.

The chain carries TRBV25-1 and TRBJ1-1, with D possibly matching TRBD1 (6 bases). The germline V gene has CDR1 MGHDK and CDR2 SYGVNS. This CDR3 is built from 15 residues. V lost 4 bases and J 0 bases, leaving 12 bases between the germline ends. CDR3 sequence reads: CASSGGPGMNTEAFF. As DNA, the CDR3 is TGTGCCAGCAGTGGGGGGCCAGGGATGAACACTGAAGCTTTCTTT.

The gene calls are TRBV7-8 and TRBJ2-5, with 8 positions matching TRBD2. This CDR3 is built from 15 residues. CDR1 is SGHVS, CDR2 FQNEAQ, per germline. The trim removed 5 bases at V and 2 bases at J, leaving 7 bases unmatched. CDR3 DNA sequence: TGTGCCAGCAGCAGGGCTAGCGGGTGGCAAGAGACCCAGTACTTC. Residues: CASSRASGWQETQYF. Using reference TRBV7-8 and TRBJ2-5 for the parts outside the CDR3, the full variable domain is GAGVSQSPRYKVAKRGQDVALRCDPISGHVSLFWYQQALGQGPEFLTYFQNEAQLDKSGLPSDRFFAERPEGSVSTLKIQRTQQEDSAVYLCASSRASGWQETQYFGPGTRLLVL.

This chain joins TRBV7-6 and TRBJ1-6, with 7 bases matching TRBD1. CDR3 length: 15 amino acids. V gave up 1 base and J gave up 4 bases; unmatched junction bases: 1. Germline V lookup: CDR1 SGHVS, CDR2 FNYEAQ. CDR3 nucleotide sequence: TGTGCCAGCAGCTTAGAGGGGGCTTATAATTCACCCCTCCACTTT. Residues: CASSLEGAYNSPLHF.

This clone was picked up a small number of times. The chain has TRBV25-1 and TRBJ2-1; D may be TRBD2 (5 bases). The germline V gene has CDR1 MGHDK and CDR2 SYGVNS. The V and J ends lost 5 bases and 2 bases respectively, with 10 bases between them. The CDR3 totals 14 residues. The CDR3 bases are TGTGCCAGCAGTACCGACTACGCCTACAATGAGCAGTTCTTC. Translated, it gives CASSTDYAYNEQFF. Complete variable domain (other parts from reference TRBV25-1 and TRBJ2-1): EADIYQTPRYLVIGTGKKITLECSQTMGHDKMYWYQQDPGMELHLIHYSYGVNSTEKGDLSSESTVSRIRTEHFPLTLESARPSHTSQYLCASSTDYAYNEQFFGPGTRLTVL.

This chain joins TRBV30 and TRBJ1-5; perhaps TRBD1 as D (6 bases). V lost 5 bases and J lost 2, with 13 bases in between. The CDR3 runs to 14 residues. CDR1 and CDR2 (germline): GTSNPN, SVGIG (reference sequence). The CDR3 DNA follows: TGTGCCTGGGGCTATCACAGGGGCAATCAGCCCCAGCATTTT. This gives the protein CAWGYHRGNQPQHF.